The 11 T cell receptor beta chains in this list originate from one sample, sequenced in a study of T cell responses to AZD1222 COVID-19 vaccine. Generated by immunoSEQ multiplex PCR, the TCRdb table keeps only in-frame clones and is missing some. The sample holds some 170,000 clones, over 85% seen once. Sequences were derived from peripheral blood, sampled on day 0 of AZD1222 vaccination. Source of these receptors: an adult in good health.

The chain recombines TRBV7-7 with TRBJ2-1, with a tentative D call TRBD1 (6 bases). V lost 5 bases, J lost 4 bases, and 9 bases lay in between. This CDR3 region has 13 residues. Germline CDR1 reads SSHAT; CDR2 reads FNYEAQ (reference sequence). The CDR3 nucleotides are TGTGCCAGCAGCGTGGACAGATACAATGAGCAGTTCTTC. Translated, it gives CASSVDRYNEQFF.

This clone is a singleton in its sample. This sequence joins TRBV12-2 and TRBJ1-4. TRBV12-2 is tagged as a pseudogene. The CDR3 covers 16 residues. The DNA of the CDR3 is TGTGCAAGTCGCTCATGGGTCAACTCAACTAATGAAAAACTGTTTTTT. Translation: CASRSWVNSTNEKLFF.

This chain connects TRBV19 to TRBJ2-2, with 10 bases aligning to TRBD2. This CDR3 is 14 amino acids long. V shed 4 bases and J 7 bases; nucleotides not matched to a gene: 3. Per germline, CDR1 LNHDA and CDR2 SQIVND (reference sequence). CDR3 bases: TGTGCCAGTAGTACGGGACTAGCGAACGGGGAGCTGTTTTTT. Translation: CASSTGLANGELFF.

The rearrangement links TRBV29-1 to TRBJ1-1; tentatively, D is TRBD1 (5 bases). CDR3 length: 13 residues. Germline V CDR1 and CDR2: SQVTM, ANQGSEA. Deletions cut 4 bases from V and 4 bases from J, with 13 bases between. The CDR3 DNA reads as TGCAGCGTTGGGGGGGTCGAGTTCACTGAAGCTTTCTTT. Its translation: CSVGGVEFTEAFF.

The V and J genes are TRBV30 and TRBJ2-5; a weak D match, TRBD2 (5 bases). Trimming took off 3 bases at V and 4 bases at J, with 9 bases between the two ends. The germline gives CDR1 GTSNPN, CDR2 SVGIG (reference sequence). The CDR3 extends over 12 amino acids. CDR3 sequence reads: CAWSLAGETQYF. CDR3 in DNA: TGTGCCTGGAGCCTAGCAGGAGAGACCCAGTACTTC. Full variable domain (outside the CDR3, taken from reference TRBV30 and TRBJ2-5): SQTIHQWPATLVQPVGSPLSLECTVEGTSNPNLYWYRQAAGRGLQLLFYSVGIGQISSEVPQNLSASRPQDRQFILSSKKLLLSDSGFYLCAWSLAGETQYFGPGTRLLVL.

V is TRBV6-1 and J is TRBJ2-7; 7 bases line up with TRBD2. V lost 3 bases to trimming and J lost 0 bases; unmatched junction nucleotides: 5. The germline V gene has CDR1 MNHNS and CDR2 SASEGT. The CDR3 totals 15 residues. Here the CDR3 reads CASSEISGHSYEQYF. CDR3 nucleotides: TGTGCCAGCAGTGAGATTAGCGGGCACTCCTACGAGCAGTACTTC.

The gene calls are TRBV3-1 (or the pseudogene TRBV3-2) and TRBJ1-4; D is uncertain. CDR3 length equals 14 residues. The germline V gene encodes CDR1 LGHDT and CDR2 YNNKEL (reference sequence). Trimming removed 0 bases at V and 11 bases at J, with 13 bases between. The CDR3 sequence is CASSQEEAAKKLFF. CDR3 sequence (DNA): TGTGCCAGCAGCCAAGAAGAGGCGGCAAAGAAACTGTTTTTT.

The chain uses TRBV4-1 and TRBJ1-5, with D possibly being TRBD1 (6 bases). The CDR3 extends over 18 amino acids. The germline V and J ends were trimmed by 0 bases and 4 bases, with 19 bases remaining between them. The germline gives CDR1 MGHRA, CDR2 YSYEKL. CDR3 DNA: TGCGCCAGCAGCCAAGATCAGTCGACCCAGGGGCGTAATCAGCCCCAGCATTTT. Protein: CASSQDQSTQGRNQPQHF.

The genes are TRBV12-3 or TRBV12-4 and TRBJ1-1, with 10 bases aligning to TRBD1. The CDR3 is 12 residues long. J gave up 10 bases and V 5 bases, and 4 bases lay outside the gene matches. The CDR3 region is CASSPGQGGAFF. CDR3 coding DNA: TGTGCCAGCAGTCCAGGACAGGGGGGAGCTTTCTTT.

The chain combines TRBV27 with TRBJ2-1; 12 nucleotides match TRBD2. The CDR3 length is 17 residues. Germline assignment: CDR1 MNHEY and CDR2 SMNVEV (reference sequence). V was clipped by 6 bases and J by 0 bases; unmatched bases: 6. The CDR3: CASSLTSGSYSYNEQFF. In DNA, the CDR3 is TGTGCCAGCAGCCTGACTAGCGGGAGTTACTCCTACAATGAGCAGTTCTTC.

This chain uses TRBV27 with TRBJ1-1; D is unresolved. Trimming shortened V by 0 bases and J by 7 bases, and 12 bases separated the two germline ends. Germline V lookup: CDR1 MNHEY, CDR2 SMNVEV (reference sequence). This CDR3 is 14 amino acids long. The CDR3 nucleotides read TGTGCCAGCAGTTTATCGTGGTACTTGGGTGAAGCTTTCTTT. This codes for CASSLSWYLGEAFF.